This T cell receptor (beta chain) comes out of a study of blood T cells in healthy people across ages. As for the study in general: There was about one barcoded beta molecule captured by template switching per two T cells.

Whole-study results and caveats: Unknown CMV status may confound age-related changes in expanded clones.

Combining a sample-barcoded 5' primer with a J-beta primer mix, a second PCR ran for about 7 to 11 cycles. Every molecule of cDNA carried a tag from a template-switch adaptor with 12 random nucleotides. A single record per CDR3 protein comes from TCRdb applying MiXCR to the 5' RACE reads. The sample comprises roughly 900,000 distinct CDR3 sequences, about 30% of which are singletons, and 17% rests with the top ten. Comments on this clonotype: Its specificity is unknown.

Germline V gene data show CDR1 as GTSNPN and CDR2 as SVGIG (reference sequence). The CDR3 runs 15 residues. Trimming took 0 bases from V and 4 from J; bases not matched to a gene: 7. The TCR was taken from a woman of 80 years or more in good health. The sequenced sample was blood. The chain carries TRBV30 and TRBJ2-5; TRBD2 matches 8 bases. The CDR3 sequence is CAWSVRGGRTETQYF. The CDR3 DNA sequence: TGTGCCTGGAGTGTACGCGGGGGGCGGACAGAGACCCAGTACTTC.